This T cell receptor (beta chain) was captured by sequencing in a study of T cells in Graves' hyperthyroidism and ophthalmopathy. Broader study findings: A 13 V-J signature model discriminated ophthalmopathy versus stable hyperthyroidism. Most thyroid clonotypes expanded above 0.001 appeared in blood too.

Amplified TCR beta CDR3 regions derived from RNA transcripts. The HTBI primer set served for first-round RT-PCR of the TCR CDR3. TCRdb reprocessed the multiplex PCR reads with MiXCR, giving one entry per CDR3 protein. The table includes about half a million distinct CDR3 sequences, 15% to 20% detected once. From germline, CDR1 is DFQATT and CDR2 SNEGSKA (reference sequence). This CDR3 has 14 amino acids. V lost 4 bases, J lost 0 bases, and 4 bases stayed unmatched. Duration under 3 months, a NOSPECS grade of at least 4, and a Clinical Activity Score of at least 3 characterized the ophthalmopathy patients. Each 10 ml fresh peripheral blood draw supplied the PBMCs. This clonotype was recorded at least ten times. No antigen is known for it.

The clonotype was recovered from a middle-aged man with Graves' ophthalmopathy. The source material was blood. This chain links TRBV20-1 with TRBJ2-3, with 7 bases fitting TRBD2. CDR3 residues: CSAIRRGSTDTQYF. The CDR3 DNA reads TGCAGTGCTATCAGGCGGGGGAGCACAGATACGCAGTATTTT.